A single sample is the source of the 3 T cell receptor beta chains below, sequenced in a study of memory CD4+ T cells and cytomegalovirus serostatus. Single viable CD3+CD4+CD8-CD45RO+ cells were sorted as the memory CD4+ T cells. Generated by immunoSEQ multiplex PCR, the TCRdb table keeps only in-frame clones and is missing some. The sample holds tens of thousands of clones, around 79% seen once. Sequenced: memory CD4+ T cells from blood. All receptors derive from an adult in good health and CMV-seropositive.

The V and J genes are TRBV6-1 and TRBJ2-7, with D unresolved. The CDR3 runs to 11 residues. The ends were cut back, 1 base at V and 3 bases at J, with 1 base in the middle. Germline lookup yields CDR1 MNHNS and CDR2 SASEGT. CDR3 amino acids: CASSEGYEQYF. Written as DNA, the CDR3 is TGTGCCAGCAGTGAAGGCTACGAGCAGTACTTC.

V is TRBV11-3 and J is TRBJ2-1, with 7 bases lining up with TRBD2. After removal of 4 bases from V and 6 bases from J, the junction contained 12 bases not matched to a gene. Germline V gives CDR1 SGHNT, CDR2 YENEEA. CDR3 length: 16 residues. The CDR3 sequence is CASSWGGGGSPNEQFF. In nucleotides, the CDR3 is TGTGCCAGCAGCTGGGGGGGTGGCGGGAGCCCCAATGAGCAGTTCTTC.

The chain couples TRBV2 to TRBJ1-2; no definite D call. The CDR3 contains 11 residues. Germline V CDR1 and CDR2: SNHLY, FYNNEI. V lost 8 bases and J 4 bases, leaving 8 bases between the germline ends. The chain's CDR3 is CASGQIYGYTF. CDR3 bases: TGTGCCAGCGGGCAGATCTATGGCTACACCTTC.